The clone carrying this T cell receptor (beta chain) has a count of ten or more. The antigen remains undetermined. CDR3 size: 12 residues. Per germline, CDR1 SGHTA and CDR2 FQGNSA. The V gene lost 5 bases and the J gene lost 2 bases, with 6 bases spanning the gap. This record comes from a study of T cell repertoires in cytomegalovirus infection. Study overall: A matching HLA type, together with CMV infection, was signaled by public TCR beta signatures.

The study, taken as a whole, reports: Based on cumulative public TCR beta family frequency, carriers of CMV plus the relevant HLA were identified. Predominance within the ex vivo response was attributable to HLA-C-restricted CMV-specific TCR beta clonotypes.

In TCRdb, the reads were re-called with MiXCR into one record per CDR3 protein. The repertoire has 150,000 to 200,000 distinct CDR3 sequences, 14% of them found once; the top ten carry roughly 30%. This sequence was found in a human donor in good health (CMV status not recorded). Some clones in this sample may be carry-over from other donors' samples. Sequenced input: PBMCs. V usage is TRBV7-2 and J usage is TRBJ2-5; D gene ambiguous. The CDR3, as DNA: TGTGCCAGCAGCCGACTGCAAGAGACCCAGTACTTC. This translates into CASSRLQETQYF. Based on the CDR3 plus reference TRBV7-2 and TRBJ2-5, the full variable domain is GAGVSQSPSNKVTEKGKDVELRCDPISGHTALYWYRQSLGQGLEFLIYFQGNSAPDKSGLPSDRFSAERTGGSVSTLTIQRTQQEDSAVYLCASSRLQETQYFGPGTRLLVL.